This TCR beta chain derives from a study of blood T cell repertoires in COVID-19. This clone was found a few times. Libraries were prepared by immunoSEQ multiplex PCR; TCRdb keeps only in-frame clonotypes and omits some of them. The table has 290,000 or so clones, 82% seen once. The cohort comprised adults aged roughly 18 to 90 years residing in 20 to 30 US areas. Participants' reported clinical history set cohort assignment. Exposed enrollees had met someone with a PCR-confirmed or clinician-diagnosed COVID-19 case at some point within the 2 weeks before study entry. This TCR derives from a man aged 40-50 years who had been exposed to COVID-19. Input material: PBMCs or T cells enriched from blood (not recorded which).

CDR3 nucleotides: TGTGCCATCAGCCGGGACAGGGGGTCACCTAGCTCCTACGAGCAGTACTTC. It is translated as CAISRDRGSPSSYEQYF. The V call is TRBV10-3, the J call TRBJ2-7; the match to TRBD1 covers 11 bases. V gave up 6 bases and J gave up 0 bases; unmatched junction bases: 10. The CDR3 runs to 17 residues. In germline, CDR1 is ENHRY, CDR2 SYGVKD.